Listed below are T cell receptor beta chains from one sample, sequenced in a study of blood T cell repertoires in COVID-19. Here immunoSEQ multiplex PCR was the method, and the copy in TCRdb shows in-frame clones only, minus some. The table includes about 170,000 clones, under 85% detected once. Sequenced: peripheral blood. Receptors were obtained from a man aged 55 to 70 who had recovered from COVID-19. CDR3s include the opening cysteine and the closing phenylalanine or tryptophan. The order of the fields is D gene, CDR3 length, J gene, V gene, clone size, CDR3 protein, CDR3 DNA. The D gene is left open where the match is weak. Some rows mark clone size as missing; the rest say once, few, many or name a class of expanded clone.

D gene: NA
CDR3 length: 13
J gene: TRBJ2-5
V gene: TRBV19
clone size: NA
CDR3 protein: CASSIVREETQYF
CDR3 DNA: TGTGCCAGTAGTATTGTGAGGGAAGAGACCCAGTACTTC

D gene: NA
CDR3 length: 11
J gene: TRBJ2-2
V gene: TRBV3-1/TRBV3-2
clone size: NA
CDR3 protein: CASSQAGELFF
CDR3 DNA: TGTGCCAGCAGCCAGGCTGGGGAGCTGTTTTTT

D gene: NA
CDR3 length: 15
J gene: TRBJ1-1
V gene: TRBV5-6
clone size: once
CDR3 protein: CASSLVPRGPTEAFF
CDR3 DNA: TGTGCCAGCAGCTTGGTGCCCCGAGGGCCCACTGAAGCTTTCTTT

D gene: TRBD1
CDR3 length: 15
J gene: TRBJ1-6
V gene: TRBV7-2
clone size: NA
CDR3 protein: CASSPTGTGRSPLHF
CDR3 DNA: TGTGCCAGCAGCCCCACCGGGACAGGGAGGTCACCCCTCCACTTT

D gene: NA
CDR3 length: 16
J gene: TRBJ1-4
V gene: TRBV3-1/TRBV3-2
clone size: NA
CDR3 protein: CASSLQGAGIGEKLFF
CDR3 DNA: TGTGCCAGCAGCCTACAAGGGGCAGGGATTGGGGAAAAACTGTTTTTT

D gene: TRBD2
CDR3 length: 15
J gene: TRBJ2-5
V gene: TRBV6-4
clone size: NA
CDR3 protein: CASSVNGGSGETQYF
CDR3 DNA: TGTGCCAGCAGTGTTAACGGGGGGTCGGGGGAGACCCAGTACTTC

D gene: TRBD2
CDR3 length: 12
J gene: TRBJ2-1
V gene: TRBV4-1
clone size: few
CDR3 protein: CASSRPGTSVFF
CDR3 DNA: TGCGCCAGCAGCCGACCCGGGACTAGCGTTTTCTTC

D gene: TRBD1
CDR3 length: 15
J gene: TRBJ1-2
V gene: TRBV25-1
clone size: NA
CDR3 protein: CASKGQGATNYGYTF
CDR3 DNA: TGTGCCAGCAAGGGACAGGGGGCTACCAACTATGGCTACACCTTC

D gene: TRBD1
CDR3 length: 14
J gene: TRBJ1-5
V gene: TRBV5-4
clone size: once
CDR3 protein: CASSLQGVDQPQHF
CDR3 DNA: TGTGCCAGCAGCTTACAGGGGGTAGATCAGCCCCAGCATTTT

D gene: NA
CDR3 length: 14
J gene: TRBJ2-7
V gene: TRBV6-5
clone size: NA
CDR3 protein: CASSNGRGSYEQYF
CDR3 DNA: TGTGCCAGCAGTAACGGCCGGGGGTCCTACGAGCAGTACTTC

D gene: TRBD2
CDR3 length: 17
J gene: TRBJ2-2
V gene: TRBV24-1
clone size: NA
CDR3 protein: CATSDPGLAGETGELFF
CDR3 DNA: TGTGCCACCAGTGATCCGGGACTAGCGGGGGAGACCGGGGAGCTGTTTTTT

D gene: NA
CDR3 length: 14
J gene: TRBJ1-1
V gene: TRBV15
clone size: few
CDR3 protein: CATSRTGTDAEAFF
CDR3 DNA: TGTGCCACCAGCAGGACAGGAACAGACGCTGAGGCTTTCTTT

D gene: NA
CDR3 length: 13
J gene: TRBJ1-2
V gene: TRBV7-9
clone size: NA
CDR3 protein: CASSLESGGGYTF
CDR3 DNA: TGTGCCAGCAGCTTAGAGTCCGGGGGTGGCTACACCTTC

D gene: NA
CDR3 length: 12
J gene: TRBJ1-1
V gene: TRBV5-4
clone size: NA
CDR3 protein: CASSLDGLEAFF
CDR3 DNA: TGTGCCAGCAGCTTGGACGGTCTTGAAGCTTTCTTT

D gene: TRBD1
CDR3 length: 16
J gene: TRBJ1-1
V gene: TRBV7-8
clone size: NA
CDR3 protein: CASSLGQGGMNTEAFF
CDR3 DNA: TGTGCCAGCAGCTTAGGGCAGGGGGGCATGAACACTGAAGCTTTCTTT

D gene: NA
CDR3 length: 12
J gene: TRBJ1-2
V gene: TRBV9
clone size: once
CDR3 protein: CASSEQSYGYTF
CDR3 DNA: TGTGCCAGCAGCGAACAATCGTATGGCTACACCTTC

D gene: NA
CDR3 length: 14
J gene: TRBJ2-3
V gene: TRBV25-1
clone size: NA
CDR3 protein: CASSAADRTDTQYF
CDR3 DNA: TGTGCCAGCAGTGCAGCGGACAGAACAGATACGCAGTATTTT

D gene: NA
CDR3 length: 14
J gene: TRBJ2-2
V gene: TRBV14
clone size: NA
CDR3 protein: CASSRLANTGELFF
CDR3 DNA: TGTGCCAGCAGCCGATTAGCGAACACCGGGGAGCTGTTTTTT

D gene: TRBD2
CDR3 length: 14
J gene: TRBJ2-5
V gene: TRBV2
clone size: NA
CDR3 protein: CASIRGLAEETQYF
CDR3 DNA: TGTGCCAGCATTCGCGGACTAGCGGAAGAGACCCAGTACTTC

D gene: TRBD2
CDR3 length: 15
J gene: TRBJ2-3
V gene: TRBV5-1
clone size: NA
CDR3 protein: CASRGEGSPPDTQYF
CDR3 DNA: TGCGCCAGCAGGGGGGAGGGGTCCCCCCCAGATACGCAGTATTTT

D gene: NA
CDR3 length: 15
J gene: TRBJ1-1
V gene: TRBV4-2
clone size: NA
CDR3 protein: CASSQDLGRNTEAFF
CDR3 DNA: TGTGCCAGCAGCCAAGATCTGGGCCGAAACACTGAAGCTTTCTTT

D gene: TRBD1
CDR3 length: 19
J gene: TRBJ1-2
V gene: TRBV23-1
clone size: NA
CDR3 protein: CASSQSAGQGRVGQYGYTF
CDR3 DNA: TGCGCCAGCAGTCAATCTGCGGGACAGGGGAGAGTAGGTCAATATGGCTACACCTTC

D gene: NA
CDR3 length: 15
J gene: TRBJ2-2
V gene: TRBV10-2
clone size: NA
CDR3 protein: CASSEAGRSTGELFF
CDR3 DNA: TGCGCCAGCAGTGAAGCAGGGCGTAGCACCGGGGAGCTGTTTTTT

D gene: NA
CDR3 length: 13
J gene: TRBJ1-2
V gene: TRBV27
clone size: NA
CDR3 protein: CASSSPRGYGYTF
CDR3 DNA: TGTGCCAGCAGTTCCCCCCGGGGGTATGGCTACACCTTC

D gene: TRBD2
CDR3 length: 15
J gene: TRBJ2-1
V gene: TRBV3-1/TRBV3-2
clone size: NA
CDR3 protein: CASSQERGAYNEQFF
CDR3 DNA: TGTGCCAGCAGCCAAGAGCGGGGGGCCTACAATGAGCAGTTCTTC

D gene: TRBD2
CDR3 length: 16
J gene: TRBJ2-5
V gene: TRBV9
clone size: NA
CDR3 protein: CASSVESGGAAETQYF
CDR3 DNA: TGTGCCAGCAGCGTAGAAAGCGGGGGGGCCGCAGAGACCCAGTACTTC

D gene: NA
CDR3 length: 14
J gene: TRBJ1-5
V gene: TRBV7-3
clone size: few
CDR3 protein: CASSSLGPNQPQHF
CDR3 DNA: TGTGCCAGCAGCTCCCTTGGGCCTAATCAGCCCCAGCATTTT

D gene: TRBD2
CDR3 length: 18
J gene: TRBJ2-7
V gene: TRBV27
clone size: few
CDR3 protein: CASGEGASGGAGSYEQYF
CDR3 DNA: TGTGCCAGCGGCGAGGGAGCTAGCGGGGGGGCCGGCTCCTACGAGCAGTACTTC

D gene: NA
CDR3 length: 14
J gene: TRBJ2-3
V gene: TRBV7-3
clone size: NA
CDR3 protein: CASSLNRDPDTQYF
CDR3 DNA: TGTGCCAGCAGCCTTAACAGGGACCCAGATACGCAGTATTTT

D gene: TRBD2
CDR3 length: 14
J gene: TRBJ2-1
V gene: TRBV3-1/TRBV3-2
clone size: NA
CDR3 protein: CASRPYTSGNEQFF
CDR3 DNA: TGTGCCAGCAGACCCTATACTAGCGGCAATGAGCAGTTCTTC

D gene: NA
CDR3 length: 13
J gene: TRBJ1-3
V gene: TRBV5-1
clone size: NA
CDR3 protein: CASSLDRGNTIYF
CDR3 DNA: TGCGCCAGCAGCTTAGACAGGGGAAACACCATATATTTT

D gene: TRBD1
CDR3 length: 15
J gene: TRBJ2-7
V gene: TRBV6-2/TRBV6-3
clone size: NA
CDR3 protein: CASSYQPGGPHEQYF
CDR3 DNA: TGTGCCAGCAGTTACCAACCAGGGGGCCCACACGAGCAGTACTTC

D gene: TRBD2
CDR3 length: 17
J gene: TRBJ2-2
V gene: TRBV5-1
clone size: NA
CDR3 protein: CASSPGKRGGLNGELFF
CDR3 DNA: TGCGCCAGCAGCCCCGGAAAGCGGGGGGGCCTTAACGGGGAGCTGTTTTTT

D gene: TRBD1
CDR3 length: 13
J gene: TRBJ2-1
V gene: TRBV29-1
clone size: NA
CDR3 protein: CSSDGTGGNEQFF
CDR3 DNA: TGCAGCTCTGACGGGACAGGGGGTAATGAGCAGTTCTTC

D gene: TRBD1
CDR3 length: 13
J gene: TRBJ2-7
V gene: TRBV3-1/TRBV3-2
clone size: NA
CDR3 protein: CASSQGQRYEQYF
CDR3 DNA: TGTGCCAGCAGCCAGGGACAGCGCTACGAGCAGTACTTC

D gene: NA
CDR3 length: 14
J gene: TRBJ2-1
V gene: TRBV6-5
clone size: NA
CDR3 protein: CASSYSGGFNEQFF
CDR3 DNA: TGTGCCAGCAGTTACTCGGGCGGGTTCAATGAGCAGTTCTTC

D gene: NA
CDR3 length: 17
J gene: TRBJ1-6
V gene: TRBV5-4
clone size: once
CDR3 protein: CASSSKAGGQGNSPLHF
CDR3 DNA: TGTGCCAGCAGCTCAAAAGCGGGCGGACAAGGGAATTCACCCCTCCACTTT

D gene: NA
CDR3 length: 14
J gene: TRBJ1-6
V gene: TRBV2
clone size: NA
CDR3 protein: CASNPGDGNSPLHF
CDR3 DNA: TGTGCCAGCAATCCAGGGGACGGTAATTCACCCCTCCACTTT

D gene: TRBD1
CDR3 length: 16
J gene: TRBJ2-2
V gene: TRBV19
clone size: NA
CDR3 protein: CASSNRDRDYTGELFF
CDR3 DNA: TGTGCCAGTAGTAACCGGGACAGGGATTACACCGGGGAGCTGTTTTTT

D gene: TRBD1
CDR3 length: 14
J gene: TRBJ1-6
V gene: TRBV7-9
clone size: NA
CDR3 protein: CASSLDRGNSPLHF
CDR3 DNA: TGTGCCAGCAGCCTGGACAGGGGGAATTCACCCCTCCACTTT

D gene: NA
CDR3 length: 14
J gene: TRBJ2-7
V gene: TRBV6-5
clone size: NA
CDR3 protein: CASSPGRAPYEQYF
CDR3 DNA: TGTGCCAGCAGTCCCGGCAGGGCCCCTTACGAGCAGTACTTC

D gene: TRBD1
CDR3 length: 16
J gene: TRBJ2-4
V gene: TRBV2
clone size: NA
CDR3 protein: CASSAGQGWEQNIQYF
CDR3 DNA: TGTGCCAGCAGTGCTGGACAGGGTTGGGAGCAAAACATTCAGTACTTC

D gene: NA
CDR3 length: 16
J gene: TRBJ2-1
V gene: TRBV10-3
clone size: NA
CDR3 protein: CAISESGGAPTNEQFF
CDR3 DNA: TGTGCCATCAGTGAGTCCGGCGGGGCCCCTACCAATGAGCAGTTCTTC

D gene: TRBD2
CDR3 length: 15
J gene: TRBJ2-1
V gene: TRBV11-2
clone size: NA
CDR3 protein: CASSLAGNSYNEQFF
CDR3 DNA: TGTGCCAGCAGCCTAGCGGGGAACTCCTACAATGAGCAGTTCTTC

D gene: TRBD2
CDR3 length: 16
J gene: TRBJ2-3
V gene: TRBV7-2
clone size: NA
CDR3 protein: CASSLVAGGSTDTQYF
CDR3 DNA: TGTGCCAGCAGCTTAGTTGCGGGGGGGAGCACAGATACGCAGTATTTT

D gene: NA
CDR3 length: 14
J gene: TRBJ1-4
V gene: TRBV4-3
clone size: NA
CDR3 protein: CASSLEGGGEKLFF
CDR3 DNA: TGCGCCAGCAGCCTCGAAGGGGGGGGTGAAAAACTGTTTTTT

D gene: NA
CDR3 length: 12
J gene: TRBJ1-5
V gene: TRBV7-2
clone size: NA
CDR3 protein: CASTTQGQPQHF
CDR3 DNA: TGTGCCAGCACCACCCAGGGGCAGCCCCAGCATTTT

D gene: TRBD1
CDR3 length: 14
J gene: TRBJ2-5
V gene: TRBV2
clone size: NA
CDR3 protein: CASRAGTGAETQYF
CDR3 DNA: TGTGCCAGCAGGGCCGGGACAGGGGCAGAGACCCAGTACTTC

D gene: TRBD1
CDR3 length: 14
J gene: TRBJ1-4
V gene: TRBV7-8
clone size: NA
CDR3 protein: CASSLDRGREKLFF
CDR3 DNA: TGTGCCAGCAGCTTGGACAGGGGGAGAGAAAAACTGTTTTTT

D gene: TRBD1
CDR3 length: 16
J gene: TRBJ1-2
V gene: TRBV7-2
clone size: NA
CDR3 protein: CASSLAADRSNYGYTF
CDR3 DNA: TGTGCCAGCAGCTTAGCTGCGGACAGGAGTAACTATGGCTACACCTTC

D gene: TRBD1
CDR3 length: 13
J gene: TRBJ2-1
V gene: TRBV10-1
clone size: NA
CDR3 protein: CASSRQGVNEQFF
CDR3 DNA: TGCGCCAGCTCCCGACAGGGGGTCAATGAGCAGTTCTTC

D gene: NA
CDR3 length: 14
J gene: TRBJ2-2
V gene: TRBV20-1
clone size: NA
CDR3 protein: CSASFVPNTGELFF
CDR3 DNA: TGCAGTGCTAGTTTCGTCCCGAACACCGGGGAGCTGTTTTTT

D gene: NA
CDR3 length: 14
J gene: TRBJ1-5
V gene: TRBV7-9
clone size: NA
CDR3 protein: CASSFPGVNQPQHF
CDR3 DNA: TGTGCCAGCAGCTTCCCCGGAGTCAATCAGCCCCAGCATTTT

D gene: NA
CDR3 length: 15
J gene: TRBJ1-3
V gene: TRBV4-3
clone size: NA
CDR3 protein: CASSQDPDSGNTIYF
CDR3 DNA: TGCGCCAGCAGCCAAGATCCAGACTCTGGAAACACCATATATTTT